This T cell receptor (beta chain) was found in a study of OX40 agonist ivuxolimab in advanced cancers. Study results and limitations: Nonresponders, in some cases, also had low normalized T-cell clonal expansion. Circulating CD4+ and CD8+ T cells showed clonal expansion by week 6 at 0.1 to 3.0 mg/kg.

TCRdb keeps only in-frame clones here, not all; method: immunoSEQ multiplex PCR. This sample has some 97,000 clones; roughly 90% occur once, and the top ten carry approximately 0.54%. Prior autoimmune disease or systemic immunosuppression barred patients. A word on this clone: Its specificity is not known.

With 4 bases removed from V and 5 bases from J, the gap between germline ends came to 9 bases. The germline gives CDR1 SGHTA, CDR2 FQGNSA. This CDR3 has 13 amino acids. This sequence joins TRBV7-2 and TRBJ1-5; D gene uncertain. This specimen consisted of CD4+ or CD8+ T cells sorted from blood, obtained in a trial of the OX40 agonist ivuxolimab. This clonotype was obtained from an adult with an advanced solid tumor such as melanoma, head and neck, liver or kidney cancer. CDR3 nucleotide sequence: TGTGCCAGCAGCTCCCAGAATGATCAGCCCCAGCATTTT. Translating it yields CASSSQNDQPQHF.